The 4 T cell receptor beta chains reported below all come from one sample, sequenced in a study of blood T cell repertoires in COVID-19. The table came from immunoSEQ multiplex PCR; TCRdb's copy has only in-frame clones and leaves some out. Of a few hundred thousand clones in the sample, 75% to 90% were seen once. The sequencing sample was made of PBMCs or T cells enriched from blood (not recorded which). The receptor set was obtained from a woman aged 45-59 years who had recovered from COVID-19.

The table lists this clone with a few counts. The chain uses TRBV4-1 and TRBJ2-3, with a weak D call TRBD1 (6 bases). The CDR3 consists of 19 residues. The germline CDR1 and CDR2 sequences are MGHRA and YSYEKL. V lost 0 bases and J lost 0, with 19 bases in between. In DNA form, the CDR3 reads TGCGCCAGCAGCCAAGATTCAGGGGATCATACTTTTAGCACAGATACGCAGTATTTT. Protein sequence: CASSQDSGDHTFSTDTQYF.

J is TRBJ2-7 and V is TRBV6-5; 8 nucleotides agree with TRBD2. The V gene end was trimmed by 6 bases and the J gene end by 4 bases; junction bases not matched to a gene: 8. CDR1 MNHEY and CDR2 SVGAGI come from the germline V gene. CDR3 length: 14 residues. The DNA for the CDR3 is TGTGCCAGCAGAGTAAGGACTAGCCCTTACGAGCAGTACTTC. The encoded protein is CASRVRTSPYEQYF.

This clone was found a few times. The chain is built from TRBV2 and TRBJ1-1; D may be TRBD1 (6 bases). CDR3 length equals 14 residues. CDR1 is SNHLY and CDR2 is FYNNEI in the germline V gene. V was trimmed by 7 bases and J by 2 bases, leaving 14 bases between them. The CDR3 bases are TGTGCCAGCACAAGGGAGGGGGGCAACACTGAAGCTTTCTTT. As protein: CASTREGGNTEAFF.

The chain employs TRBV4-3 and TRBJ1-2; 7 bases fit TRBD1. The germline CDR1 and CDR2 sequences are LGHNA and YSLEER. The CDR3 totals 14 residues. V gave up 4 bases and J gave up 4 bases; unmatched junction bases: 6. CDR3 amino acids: CASSREGGSYGYTF. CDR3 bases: TGCGCCAGCAGCCGGGAAGGGGGCAGCTATGGCTACACCTTC.